This record concerns one TCR beta chain sequence. This specimen comes from a study of blood T cell repertoires in COVID-19. The overall study: T cells, B-cell-depleted T cells, or PBMCs provided the cDNA or gDNA that served as material.

The CDR3 contains 14 residues. Germline V gives CDR1 LNHDA, CDR2 SQIVND (reference sequence). V trimming: 7 bases; J trimming: 7 bases; junction bases outside the gene matches: 9. The authors' processing: The assay estimated nucleated cells by amplifying reference gene primers. Sequencing used immunoSEQ multiplex PCR; TCRdb keeps in-frame clones, though not all of them. V and J calls plus clone size are reproduced from that table; the DNA served to infer D and trimming. The table has about 160,000 clones, approximately 81% seen once. The J gene is TRBJ1-2, the V gene TRBV19; 10 positions agree with TRBD1. Sequencing was carried out using peripheral blood. The TCR originated in a human donor with acute or convalescent COVID-19. The donor label of this sample is uncertain. The CDR3: CASTGDRGTRGYTF. Written as DNA, the CDR3 is TGTGCCAGTACCGGGGACAGGGGAACGCGTGGCTACACCTTC.